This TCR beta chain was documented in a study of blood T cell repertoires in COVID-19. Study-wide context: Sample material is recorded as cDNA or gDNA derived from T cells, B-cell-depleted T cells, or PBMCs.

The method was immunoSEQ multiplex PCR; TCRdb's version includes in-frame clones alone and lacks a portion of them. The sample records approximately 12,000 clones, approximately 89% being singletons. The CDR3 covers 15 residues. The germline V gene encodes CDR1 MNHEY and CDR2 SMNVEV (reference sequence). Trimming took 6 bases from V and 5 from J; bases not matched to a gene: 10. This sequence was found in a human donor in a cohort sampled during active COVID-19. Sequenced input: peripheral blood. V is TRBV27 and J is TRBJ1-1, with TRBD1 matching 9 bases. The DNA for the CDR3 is TGTGCCAGCAGCGCGAAGACAGGGGGTCGGACTGAAGCTTTCTTT. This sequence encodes CASSAKTGGRTEAFF.